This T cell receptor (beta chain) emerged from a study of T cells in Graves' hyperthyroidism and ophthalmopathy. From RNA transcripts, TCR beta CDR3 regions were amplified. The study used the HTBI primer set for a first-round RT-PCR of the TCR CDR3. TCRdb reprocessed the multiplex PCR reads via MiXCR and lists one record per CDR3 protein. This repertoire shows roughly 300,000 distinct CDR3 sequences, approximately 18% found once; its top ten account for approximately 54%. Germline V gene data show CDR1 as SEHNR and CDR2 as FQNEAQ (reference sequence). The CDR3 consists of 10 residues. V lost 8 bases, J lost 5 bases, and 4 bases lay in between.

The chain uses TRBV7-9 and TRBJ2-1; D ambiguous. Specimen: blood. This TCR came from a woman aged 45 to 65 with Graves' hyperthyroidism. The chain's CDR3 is CASGDNEQFF. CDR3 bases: TGTGCCAGCGGAGACAATGAGCAGTTCTTC.